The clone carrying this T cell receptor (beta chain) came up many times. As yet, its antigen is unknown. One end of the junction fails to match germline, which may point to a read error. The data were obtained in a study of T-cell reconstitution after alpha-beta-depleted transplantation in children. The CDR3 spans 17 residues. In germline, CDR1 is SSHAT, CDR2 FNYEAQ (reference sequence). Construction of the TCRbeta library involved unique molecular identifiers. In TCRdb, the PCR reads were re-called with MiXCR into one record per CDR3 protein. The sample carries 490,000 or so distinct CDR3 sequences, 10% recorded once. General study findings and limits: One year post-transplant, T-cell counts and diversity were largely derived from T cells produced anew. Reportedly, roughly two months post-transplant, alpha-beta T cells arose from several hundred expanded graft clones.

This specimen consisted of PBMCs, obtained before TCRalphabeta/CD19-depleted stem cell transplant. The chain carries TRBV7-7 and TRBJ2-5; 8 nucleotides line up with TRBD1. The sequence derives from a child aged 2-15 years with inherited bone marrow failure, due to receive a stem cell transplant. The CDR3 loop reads CASSLEIRAGGFETQYF. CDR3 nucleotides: TGTGCTAGCAGCTTAGAGATTCGGGCAGGGGGCTTTGAGACCCAGTACTTC.